This T cell receptor beta chain came from a study of cytomegalovirus exposure and HLA in healthy donors. The PCR employed 60 Vbeta primers together with 13 Jbeta primers. Measured with immunoSEQ multiplex PCR; TCRdb has only the in-frame clones, and not every one. This sample yields 100,000 to 150,000 clones, of which about four fifths are seen a single time; about 0.71% belongs to the top ten. Overall study results and limits: Near-uniform donor sequencing depth was presumed by presence/absence analyses. In an earlier analysis, in 540 or so donors, most V segments appeared productive either ~87% or ~30% of the time.

CDR3 length equals 13 residues. V gave up 4 bases and J gave up 0 bases, with 7 bases separating them. The germline gives CDR1 SGHRS, CDR2 YFSETQ. About this clone: Its antigen is unknown.

The chain combines TRBV5-1 with TRBJ1-2; D gene unclear. The sample comprised PBMCs. The source is a man between 18 and 29 years old in good health and CMV-seronegative. The CDR3 protein is CASSLLANYGYTF. The DNA of the CDR3 is TGCGCCAGCAGCCTACTAGCTAACTATGGCTACACCTTC.